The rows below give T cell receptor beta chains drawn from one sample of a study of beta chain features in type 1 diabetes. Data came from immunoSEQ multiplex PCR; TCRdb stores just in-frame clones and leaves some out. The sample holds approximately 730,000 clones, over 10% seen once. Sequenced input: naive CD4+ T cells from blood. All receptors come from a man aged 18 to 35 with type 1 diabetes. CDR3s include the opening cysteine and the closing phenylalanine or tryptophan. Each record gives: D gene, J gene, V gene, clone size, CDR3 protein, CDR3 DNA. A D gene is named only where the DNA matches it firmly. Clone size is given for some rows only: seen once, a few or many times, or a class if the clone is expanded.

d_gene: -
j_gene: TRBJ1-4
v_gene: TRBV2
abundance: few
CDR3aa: CASSDREATNEKLFF
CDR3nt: TGTGCCAGCAGTGACCGGGAAGCAACTAATGAAAAACTGTTTTTT

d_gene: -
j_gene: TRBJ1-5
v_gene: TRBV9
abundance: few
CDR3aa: CASSVESGNQPQHF
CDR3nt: TGTGCCAGCAGCGTAGAATCGGGGAATCAGCCCCAGCATTTT

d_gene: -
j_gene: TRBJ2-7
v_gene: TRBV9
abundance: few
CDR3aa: CASSPGTPSYEQYF
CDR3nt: TGTGCCAGCAGTCCCGGGACTCCCTCCTACGAGCAGTACTTC

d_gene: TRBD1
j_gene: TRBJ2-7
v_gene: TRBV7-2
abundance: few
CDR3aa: CASSRSPDRGYEQYF
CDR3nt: TGTGCCAGCAGCCGTAGCCCCGACAGGGGGTACGAGCAGTACTTC

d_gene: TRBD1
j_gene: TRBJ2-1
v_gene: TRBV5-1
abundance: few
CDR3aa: CASSPGQGSYNEQFF
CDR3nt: TGCGCCAGCAGCCCGGGACAGGGTTCCTACAATGAGCAGTTCTTC

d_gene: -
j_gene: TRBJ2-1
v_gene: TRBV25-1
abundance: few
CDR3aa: CASSEYQDRSNEQFF
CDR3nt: TGTGCCAGCAGTGAATATCAGGACCGCAGCAATGAGCAGTTCTTC

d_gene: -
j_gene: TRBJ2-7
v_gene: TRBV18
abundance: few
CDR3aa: CASSPPSTYEQYF
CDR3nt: TGTGCCAGCTCACCACCCTCGACCTACGAGCAGTACTTC

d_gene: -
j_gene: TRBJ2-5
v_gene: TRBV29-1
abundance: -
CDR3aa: CSVGGGGGETQYF
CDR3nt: TGCAGCGTTGGAGGGGGCGGGGGAGAGACCCAGTACTTC

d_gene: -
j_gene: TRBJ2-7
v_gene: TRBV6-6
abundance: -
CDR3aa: CASSIQNAGQYF
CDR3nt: TGTGCCAGCAGTATACAGAACGCGGGGCAGTACTTC

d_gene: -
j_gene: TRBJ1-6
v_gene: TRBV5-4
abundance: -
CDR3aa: CASSLYEESPLHF
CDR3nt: TGTGCCAGCAGCTTGTATGAGGAATCACCCCTCCACTTT

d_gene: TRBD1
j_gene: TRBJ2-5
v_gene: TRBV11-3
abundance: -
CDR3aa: CASSPGRQGARGQETQYF
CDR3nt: TGTGCCAGCAGCCCTGGAAGACAGGGGGCCCGAGGCCAAGAGACCCAGTACTTC

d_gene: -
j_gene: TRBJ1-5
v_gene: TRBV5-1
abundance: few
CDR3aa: CASSLAGADRQPQHF
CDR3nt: TGCGCCAGCAGCTTGGCAGGGGCGGATCGGCAGCCCCAGCATTTT

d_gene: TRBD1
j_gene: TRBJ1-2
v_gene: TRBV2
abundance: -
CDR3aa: CASSELGQESYTF
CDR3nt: TGTGCCAGCAGTGAACTCGGACAGGAGAGCTACACCTTC

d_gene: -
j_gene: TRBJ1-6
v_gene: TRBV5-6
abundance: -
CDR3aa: CASLTGSYNSPLHF
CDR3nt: TGTGCCAGCCTGACGGGTTCCTATAATTCACCCCTCCACTTT

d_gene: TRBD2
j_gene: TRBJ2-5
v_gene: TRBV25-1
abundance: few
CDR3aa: CASSEWRATSGQETQYF
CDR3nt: TGTGCCAGCAGTGAATGGCGGGCGACTAGCGGGCAAGAGACCCAGTACTTC

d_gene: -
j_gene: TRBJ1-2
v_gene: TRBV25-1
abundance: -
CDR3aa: CASTPGGSPVVYGYTF
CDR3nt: TGTGCCAGCACCCCTGGAGGCAGCCCGGTCGTCTATGGCTACACCTTC

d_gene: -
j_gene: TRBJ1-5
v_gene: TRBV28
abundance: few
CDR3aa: CASSPAGDQPQHF
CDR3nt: TGTGCCAGCAGCCCGGCTGGGGATCAGCCCCAGCATTTT

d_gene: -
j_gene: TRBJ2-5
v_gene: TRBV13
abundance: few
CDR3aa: CASSHPSDLGETQYF
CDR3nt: TGTGCCAGCAGCCACCCCTCCGACTTGGGGGAGACCCAGTACTTC

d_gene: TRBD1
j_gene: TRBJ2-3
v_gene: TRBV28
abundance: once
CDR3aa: CASSRRQGLGDTQYF
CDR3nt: TGTGCCAGCAGTAGAAGACAGGGGCTTGGAGATACGCAGTATTTT

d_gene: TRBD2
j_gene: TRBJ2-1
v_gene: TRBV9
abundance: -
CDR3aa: CASSPLGTSGGREQFF
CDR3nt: TGTGCCAGCAGCCCACTAGGGACTAGCGGGGGGCGGGAGCAGTTCTTC

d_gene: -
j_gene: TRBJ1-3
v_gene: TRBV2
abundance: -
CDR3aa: CASSAQAVSGNTIYF
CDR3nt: TGTGCCAGCAGTGCTCAGGCAGTCTCTGGAAACACCATATATTTT

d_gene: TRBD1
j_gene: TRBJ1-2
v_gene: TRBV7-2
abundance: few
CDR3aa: CASSPGLGGDRGTYGYTF
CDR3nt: TGTGCCAGCAGCCCCGGCCTTGGAGGGGACAGGGGCACCTATGGCTACACCTTC

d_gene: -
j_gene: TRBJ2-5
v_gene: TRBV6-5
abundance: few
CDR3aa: CASSRDKETQYF
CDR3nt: TGTGCCAGCAGCCGGGACAAAGAGACCCAGTACTTC

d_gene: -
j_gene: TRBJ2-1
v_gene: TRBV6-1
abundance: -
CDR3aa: CASSALEGGGQISSYNEQFF
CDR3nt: TGTGCCAGCAGTGCCTTAGAAGGCGGGGGCCAGATAAGCTCCTACAATGAGCAGTTCTTC

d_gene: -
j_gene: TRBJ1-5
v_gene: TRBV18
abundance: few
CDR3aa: CASSPLRQFNQPQHF
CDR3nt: TGTGCCAGCTCACCATTAAGACAGTTCAATCAGCCCCAGCATTTT

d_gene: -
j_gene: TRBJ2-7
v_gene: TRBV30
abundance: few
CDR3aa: CAWGLSRGRYEQYF
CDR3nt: TGTGCCTGGGGCCTGTCTCGGGGACGCTACGAGCAGTACTTC

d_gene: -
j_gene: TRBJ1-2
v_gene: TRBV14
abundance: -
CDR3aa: CASSPSLGYGYTF
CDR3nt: TGTGCCAGCAGTCCTTCGCTGGGCTATGGCTACACCTTC

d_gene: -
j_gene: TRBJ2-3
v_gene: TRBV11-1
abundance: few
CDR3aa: CASSLRRGTSTDTQYF
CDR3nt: TGTGCCAGCAGCCTACGACGGGGAACAAGCACAGATACGCAGTATTTT

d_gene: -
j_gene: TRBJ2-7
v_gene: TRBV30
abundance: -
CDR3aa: CAWEVSYEQYF
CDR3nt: TGTGCCTGGGAGGTCTCCTACGAGCAGTACTTC

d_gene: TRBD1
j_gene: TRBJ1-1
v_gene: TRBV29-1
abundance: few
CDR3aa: CSGTRGQADTEAFF
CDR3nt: TGCAGCGGGACCCGGGGACAGGCGGACACTGAAGCTTTCTTT

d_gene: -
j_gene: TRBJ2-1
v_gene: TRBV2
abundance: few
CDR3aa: CASSAGTITHNEQFF
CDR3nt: TGTGCCAGCAGTGCCGGGACCATCACCCACAATGAGCAGTTCTTC

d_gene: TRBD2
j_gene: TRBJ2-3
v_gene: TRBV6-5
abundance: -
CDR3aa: CASSYSTSGTDTQYF
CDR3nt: TGTGCCAGCAGTTACTCGACTAGCGGCACAGATACGCAGTATTTT

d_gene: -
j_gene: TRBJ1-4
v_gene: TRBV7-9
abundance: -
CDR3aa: CASSHGGKYEKLFF
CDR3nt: TGTGCCAGCAGCCACGGGGGGAAGTACGAAAAACTGTTTTTT

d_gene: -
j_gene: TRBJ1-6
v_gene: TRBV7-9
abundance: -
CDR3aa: CASSLATGFNSPLHF
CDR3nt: TGTGCCAGCAGCTTAGCGACAGGTTTTAATTCACCCCTCCACTTT

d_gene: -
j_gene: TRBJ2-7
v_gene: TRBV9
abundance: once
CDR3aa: CASSPRTKTYEQYF
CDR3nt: TGTGCCAGCAGCCCACGGACTAAAACCTACGAGCAGTACTTC

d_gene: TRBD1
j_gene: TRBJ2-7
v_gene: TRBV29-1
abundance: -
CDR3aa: CSVLDRGVYEQYF
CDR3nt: TGCAGCGTTCTGGACAGGGGGGTCTACGAGCAGTACTTC

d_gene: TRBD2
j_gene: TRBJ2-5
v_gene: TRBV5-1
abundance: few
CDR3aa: CASSLSLAGQETQYF
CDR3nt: TGCGCCAGCAGCTTGAGCCTAGCGGGTCAAGAGACCCAGTACTTC

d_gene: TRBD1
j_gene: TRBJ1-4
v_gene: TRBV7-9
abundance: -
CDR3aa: CASSSRQGVNEKLFF
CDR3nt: TGTGCCAGCAGCTCGAGACAGGGGGTTAACGAAAAACTGTTTTTT

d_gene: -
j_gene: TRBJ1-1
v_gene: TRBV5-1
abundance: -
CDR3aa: CASSGLLSMNTEAFF
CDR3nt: TGCGCCAGCAGCGGGCTACTCTCAATGAACACTGAAGCTTTCTTT

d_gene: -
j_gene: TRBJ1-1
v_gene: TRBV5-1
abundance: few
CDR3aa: CASRSSGAPEAFF
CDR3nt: TGCGCCAGCAGGTCCAGCGGGGCCCCTGAAGCTTTCTTT

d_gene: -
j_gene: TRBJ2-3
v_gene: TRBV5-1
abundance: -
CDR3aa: CASSFQGRTDTQYF
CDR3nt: TGCGCCAGCAGCTTCCAGGGGCGCACAGATACGCAGTATTTT

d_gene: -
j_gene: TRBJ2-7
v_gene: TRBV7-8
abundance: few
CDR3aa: CASSPLAGSYEQYF
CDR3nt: TGTGCCAGCAGCCCCCTTGCGGGGAGCTACGAGCAGTACTTC

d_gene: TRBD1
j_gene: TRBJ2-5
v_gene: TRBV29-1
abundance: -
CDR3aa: CSVVLDRPEQYF
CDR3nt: TGCAGCGTTGTTCTGGACAGGCCGGAGCAGTACTTC

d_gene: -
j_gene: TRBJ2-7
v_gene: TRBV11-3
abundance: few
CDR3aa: CASSLAVPSYEQYF
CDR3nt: TGTGCCAGCAGCTTAGCGGTGCCATCCTACGAGCAGTACTTC

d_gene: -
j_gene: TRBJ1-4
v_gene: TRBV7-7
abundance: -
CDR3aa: CASSLDAGEKLFF
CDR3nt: TGTGCTAGCAGCTTAGACGCAGGCGAAAAACTGTTTTTT

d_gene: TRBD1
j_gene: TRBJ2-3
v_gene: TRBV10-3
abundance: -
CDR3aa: CAISGDRGTDTQYF
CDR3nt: TGTGCCATCAGTGGGGACAGGGGCACAGATACGCAGTATTTT